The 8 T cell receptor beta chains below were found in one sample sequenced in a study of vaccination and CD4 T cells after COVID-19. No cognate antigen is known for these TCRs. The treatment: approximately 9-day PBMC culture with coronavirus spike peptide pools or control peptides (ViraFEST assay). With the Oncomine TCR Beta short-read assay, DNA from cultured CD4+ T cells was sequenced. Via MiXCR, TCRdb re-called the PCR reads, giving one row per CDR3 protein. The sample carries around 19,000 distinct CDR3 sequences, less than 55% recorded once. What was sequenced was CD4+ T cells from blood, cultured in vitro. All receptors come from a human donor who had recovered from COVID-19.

The CDR3 protein is CSAGGTQGTTEAFF. CDR3 DNA sequence: TGCAGTGCTGGGGGGACACAGGGGACCACTGAAGCTTTCTTT. This chain connects TRBV20-1 to TRBJ1-1; 7 bases align to TRBD1. Germline V gene lookup returns CDR1 DFQATT and CDR2 SNEGSKA (reference sequence). The CDR3 totals 14 residues. Trimming at V came to 5 bases and at J to 4 bases, leaving 10 bases not matched to a gene.

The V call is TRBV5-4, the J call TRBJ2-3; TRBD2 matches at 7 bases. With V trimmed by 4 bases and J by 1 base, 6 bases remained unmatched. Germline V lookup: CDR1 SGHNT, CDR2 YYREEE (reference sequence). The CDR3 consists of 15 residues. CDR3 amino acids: CASSLGLAGTDTQYF. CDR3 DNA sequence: TGTGCCAGCAGCCTAGGGCTAGCGGGCACAGATACGCAGTATTTT.

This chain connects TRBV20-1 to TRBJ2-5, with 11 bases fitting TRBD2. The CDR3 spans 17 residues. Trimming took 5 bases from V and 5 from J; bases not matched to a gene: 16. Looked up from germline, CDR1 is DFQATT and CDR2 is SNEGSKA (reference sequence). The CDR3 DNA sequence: TGCAGTGCTTCAGCCCAGGCTAGCGGGAGGAGGTGGGAGACCCAGTACTTC. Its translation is CSASAQASGRRWETQYF.

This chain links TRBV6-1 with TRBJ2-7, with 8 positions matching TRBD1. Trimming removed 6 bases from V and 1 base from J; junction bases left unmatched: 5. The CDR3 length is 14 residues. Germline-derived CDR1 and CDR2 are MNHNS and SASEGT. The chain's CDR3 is CASRGTGVSYEQYF. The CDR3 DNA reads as TGTGCCAGCAGGGGGACAGGAGTGTCCTACGAGCAGTACTTC.

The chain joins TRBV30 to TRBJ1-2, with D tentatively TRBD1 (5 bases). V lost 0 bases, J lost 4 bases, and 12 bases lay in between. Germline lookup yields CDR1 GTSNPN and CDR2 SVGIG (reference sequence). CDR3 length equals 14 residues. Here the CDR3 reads CAWSVHGGPYGYTF. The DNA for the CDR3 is TGTGCCTGGAGTGTACATGGGGGACCCTATGGCTACACCTTC.

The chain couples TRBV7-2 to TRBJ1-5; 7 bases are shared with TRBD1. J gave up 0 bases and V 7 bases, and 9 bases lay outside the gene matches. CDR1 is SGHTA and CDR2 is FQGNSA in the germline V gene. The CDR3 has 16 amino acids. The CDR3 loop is CASNRGGTASNQPQHF. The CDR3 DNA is TGTGCCAGCAACCGAGGAGGGACAGCTAGCAATCAGCCCCAGCATTTT.

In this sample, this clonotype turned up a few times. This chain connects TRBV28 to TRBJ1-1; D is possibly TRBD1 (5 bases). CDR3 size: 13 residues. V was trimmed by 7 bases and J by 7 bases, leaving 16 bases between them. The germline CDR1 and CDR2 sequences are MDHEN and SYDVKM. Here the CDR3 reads CASTGGASGEAFF. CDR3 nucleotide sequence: TGTGCCAGCACCGGGGGAGCGTCGGGTGAAGCTTTCTTT.

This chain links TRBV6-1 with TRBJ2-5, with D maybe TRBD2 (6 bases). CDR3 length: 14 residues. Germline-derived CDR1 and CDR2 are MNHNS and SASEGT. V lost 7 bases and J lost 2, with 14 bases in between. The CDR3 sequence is CASNSLAKQETQYF. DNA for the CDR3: TGTGCCAGCAACTCTCTAGCGAAACAAGAGACCCAGTACTTC.